Listed below are T cell receptor beta chains from one sample, sequenced in a study of immune evolution from preneoplasia to lung adenocarcinoma. The repertoire was sequenced with immunoSEQ multiplex PCR; TCRdb's copy has only in-frame clones and lacks some. The repertoire has 20,000 to 30,000 clones, about two thirds of them found once; the top ten carry roughly 5.7%. The sequenced sample consisted of FFPE invasive lung adenocarcinoma tissue. These receptor sequences come from a person between 60 and 69 years old with invasive lung adenocarcinoma. Some clones in this sample may be carry-over from other donors' samples. Both conserved end residues are part of each CDR3. D genes are given only for firm matches. A clone size is listed for some rows: how often the clone was seen (once, few, many), or a class if it is expanded.

J,V,size,D,CDR3,DNA
TRBJ1-5,TRBV13,-,-,CASSFGGGRPQHF,TGTGCCAGCAGCTTTGGGGGAGGCCGGCCCCAGCATTTT
TRBJ2-1,TRBV11-3,-,TRBD2,CASSPRTSGNEQFF,TGTGCCAGCAGCCCTCGGACTAGCGGAAATGAGCAGTTCTTC
TRBJ2-7,TRBV19,-,TRBD1,CASSRGFYEQYF,TGTGCCAGTAGCAGGGGGTTCTACGAGCAGTACTTC
TRBJ1-5,TRBV19,-,TRBD1,CASSMGTGRQPQHF,TGTGCCAGTAGTATGGGGACAGGGCGTCAGCCCCAGCATTTT
TRBJ1-1,TRBV10-2,-,-,CASKRDTEAFF,TGCGCCAGCAAGCGGGACACTGAAGCTTTCTTT
TRBJ2-1,TRBV4-2,-,TRBD2,CASSRKLAGEHEQFF,TGTGCCAGCAGCCGCAAACTAGCGGGAGAACATGAGCAGTTCTTC
TRBJ2-5,TRBV2,-,-,CASSSQETQYF,TGTGCCAGCTCCTCCCAAGAGACCCAGTACTTC
TRBJ2-2,TRBV25-1,-,TRBD1,CASSTGGVPGELFF,TGTGCCAGCAGTACAGGGGGCGTCCCCGGGGAGCTGTTTTTT
TRBJ2-7,TRBV11-3,once,TRBD2,CASSLVGLAGLYEQYF,TGTGCCAGCAGCCTAGTGGGACTAGCGGGACTCTACGAGCAGTACTTC
TRBJ1-3,TRBV9,-,-,CASSEFPGNTIYF,TGTGCCAGCAGCGAGTTCCCTGGAAACACCATATATTTT
TRBJ2-1,TRBV11-3,-,-,CASSLGGYNEQFF,TGTGCCAGCAGCTTAGGCGGGTACAATGAGCAGTTCTTC
TRBJ2-3,TRBV19,-,-,CASSGTDRGPRDTQYF,TGTGCCAGTAGCGGGACCGATCGAGGGCCACGGGATACGCAGTATTTT
TRBJ2-7,TRBV5-4,once,TRBD2,CASSLARGSGSTTSYF,TGTGCCAGCAGCTTGGCCCGAGGGAGCGGGAGCACAACCTCGTACTTC
TRBJ2-1,TRBV28,-,TRBD2,CASSLLAGGKDEQFF,TGTGCCAGCAGTTTACTAGCGGGAGGTAAAGATGAGCAGTTCTTC
TRBJ2-7,TRBV5-1,-,-,CASSLTGPLVSYEQYF,TGCGCCAGCAGCCTAACAGGGCCCCTTGTTAGTTACGAGCAGTACTTC
TRBJ2-1,TRBV7-6,medium-sized,-,CASSLSGVEQFF,TGTGCCAGCAGCTTGAGCGGTGTTGAGCAGTTCTTC
TRBJ2-7,TRBV2,-,TRBD1,CASIREGGQGANEQYF,TGTGCCAGCATCCGAGAGGGAGGACAGGGGGCTAACGAGCAGTACTTC
TRBJ1-5,TRBV7-8,-,-,CASSLRQGQPQHF,TGTGCCAGCAGCTTACGCCAAGGACAGCCCCAGCATTTT
TRBJ2-5,TRBV28,-,-,CASSLRGREETQYF,TGTGCCAGCAGTTTAAGAGGCCGGGAAGAGACCCAGTACTTC
TRBJ2-5,TRBV19,-,-,CATGTYQETQYF,TGTGCCACCGGGACGTACCAAGAGACCCAGTACTTC
TRBJ2-7,TRBV6-4,-,-,CASSRRALDNEQYF,TGTGCCAGCAGTCGCCGGGCCCTAGACAACGAGCAGTACTTC
TRBJ2-5,TRBV7-7,-,-,CASSLNFQETQYF,TGTGCTAGCAGCCTTAATTTCCAAGAGACCCAGTACTTC
TRBJ2-5,TRBV30,-,TRBD2,CAFAGGYQETQYF,TGTGCCTTTGCGGGGGGGTACCAAGAGACCCAGTACTTC
TRBJ2-7,TRBV9,-,TRBD2,CASSVGGTSGSGEQYF,TGTGCCAGCAGCGTAGGCGGGACTAGCGGGAGCGGCGAGCAGTACTTC
TRBJ2-2,TRBV28,few,-,CASSLLTDANTGELFF,TGTGCCAGCAGTTTATTGACCGACGCGAACACCGGGGAGCTGTTTTTT
TRBJ2-7,TRBV5-6,-,-,CASSGRTRFSLTYEQYF,TGTGCCAGCAGCGGAAGAACCAGGTTTTCCCTGACCTACGAGCAGTACTTC
TRBJ2-1,TRBV28,few,-,CATPPLPGRVDEQFF,TGTGCCACCCCACCCCTTCCTGGTAGGGTCGATGAGCAGTTCTTC
TRBJ1-1,TRBV16,-,-,CASSLTGQKTEAFF,TGTGCCAGCAGCCTAACAGGACAGAAAACTGAAGCTTTCTTT
TRBJ1-5,TRBV18,once,-,CASSAQYNQPQHF,TGTGCCAGCTCCGCGCAGTACAATCAGCCCCAGCATTTT
TRBJ2-5,TRBV7-2,-,-,CASSLNRQETQYF,TGTGCCAGCAGCCTTAATAGGCAAGAGACCCAGTACTTC
TRBJ2-5,TRBV28,-,-,CASSSVLNWETQYF,TGTGCCAGCAGTTCCGTCTTGAATTGGGAGACCCAGTACTTC
TRBJ2-5,TRBV18,once,-,CASSPGGGEGETQYF,TGTGCCAGCTCACCAGGAGGGGGAGAGGGAGAGACCCAGTACTTC
TRBJ2-2,TRBV2,-,TRBD2,CASSERLAATGELFF,TGTGCCAGCAGTGAAAGGCTAGCGGCTACCGGGGAGCTGTTTTTT
TRBJ2-2,TRBV6-5,-,-,CAGGAGDTGELFF,TGTGCGGGGGGGGCAGGAGACACCGGGGAGCTGTTTTTT
TRBJ1-2,TRBV5-1,-,-,CASSLGSTAGYGYTF,TGCGCCAGCAGCTTGGGTAGCACTGCCGGGTATGGCTACACCTTC
TRBJ2-4,TRBV5-6,once,TRBD1,CTSSLGQASNIQYF,TGTACCAGCAGCTTGGGACAGGCTTCAAACATTCAGTACTTC
TRBJ2-7,TRBV5-1,once,-,CASSLEVYEQYF,TGCGCCAGCAGCTTGGAGGTTTACGAGCAGTACTTC
TRBJ2-1,TRBV11-3,once,TRBD1,CASSLRGTGGNEQFF,TGTGCCAGCAGCTTACGCGGGACAGGGGGCAATGAGCAGTTCTTC
TRBJ1-5,TRBV7-2,-,-,CASSRDTNQPQHF,TGTGCCAGCAGCCGGGACACCAATCAGCCCCAGCATTTT